These T cell receptor beta chains were read from a single sample in a study of cytomegalovirus exposure and HLA in healthy donors. Method: immunoSEQ multiplex PCR; TCRdb's copy keeps in-frame clones and lacks some. The table shows 150,000 to 200,000 clones, with around 77% occurring only once. Sequenced material: PBMCs. Source of these receptors: a woman between 25 and 40 years old in good health and CMV-seronegative. The CDR3 runs from the conserved cysteine through the conserved F or W. D genes are given only for firm matches. Rows give clone size only sometimes, using once, few, many, or a class for an expanded clone.

>TRBJ2-6|15|-|-|TRBV19
TGTGCCAGTAGTATGCAGAACTCTGGGGCCAACGTCCTGACTTTC
CASSMQNSGANVLTF
>TRBJ2-2|17|TRBD2|-|TRBV10-3
TGTGCCACCAAACCGGGACTAGCGGGAGTGGGCACCGGGGAGCTGTTTTTT
CATKPGLAGVGTGELFF
>TRBJ1-1|14|-|-|TRBV7-2
TGTGCCAGCAGCTTAGCGCGAGGGAACACTGAAGCTTTCTTT
CASSLARGNTEAFF
>TRBJ1-2|16|TRBD1|-|TRBV28
TGTGCCAGCAGTTTATACCTAACCAGGGGGCTTGGGGGCTACACCTTC
CASSLYLTRGLGGYTF
>TRBJ2-1|17|TRBD2|-|TRBV15
TGTGCCACCAGCAGACACGGACTAGCGGGAGGCCACAATGAGCAGTTCTTC
CATSRHGLAGGHNEQFF
>TRBJ2-5|15|-|-|TRBV18
TGTGCCAGCTCATCGTATCTTGGGGCAGAAGAGACCCAGTACTTC
CASSSYLGAEETQYF
>TRBJ1-1|16|-|-|TRBV7-6
TGTGCCAGCAGCTTAGCCCCCGGGACATCCAACACTGAAGCTTTCTTT
CASSLAPGTSNTEAFF
>TRBJ2-2|17|-|few|TRBV7-8
TGTGCCAGCAGCTTATTTTCGGGCAGGGGTTACACCGGGGAGCTGTTTTTT
CASSLFSGRGYTGELFF
>TRBJ1-5|15|-|-|TRBV19
TGTGCCAGTAGTATTAGTACAGGGAACAATCAGCCCCAGCATTTT
CASSISTGNNQPQHF
>TRBJ1-1|13|TRBD1|-|TRBV29-1
TGCAGCGCCGTGACAGGGGGGGACACTGAAGCTTTCTTT
CSAVTGGDTEAFF
>TRBJ1-2|14|TRBD1|-|TRBV30
TGTGCCTGGAGCCGGGACAGGGGCTCCTATGGCTACACCTTC
CAWSRDRGSYGYTF
>TRBJ2-3|14|TRBD1|-|TRBV30
TGTGCCTGGAGTAAGGGACAGGGGCCAGATACGCAGTATTTT
CAWSKGQGPDTQYF
>TRBJ1-4|13|-|few|TRBV30
TGTGCCTGGAGTGTACGCGGGAATGAAAAACTGTTTTTT
CAWSVRGNEKLFF
>TRBJ2-3|14|-|-|TRBV27
TGTGCCAGCAGCTGGGGGGTAACGGGAGATACGCAGTATTTT
CASSWGVTGDTQYF
>TRBJ2-7|12|-|few|TRBV7-2
TGTGCCAGCAGCTCCAATTCGCGCGAGCAGTACTTC
CASSSNSREQYF
>TRBJ2-7|14|-|-|TRBV25-1
TGTGCCAGCAGTGGTTGGCCAGGCACCTACGAGCAGTACTTC
CASSGWPGTYEQYF
>TRBJ2-1|15|-|-|TRBV27
TGTGCCAGCAGTTTAACTATCTCCTCCTACAATGAGCAGTTCTTC
CASSLTISSYNEQFF
>TRBJ2-1|16|TRBD2|-|TRBV7-9
TGTGCCAGCAGCGGAGCTGGGACTAGAGGGAGCAATGAGCAGTTCTTC
CASSGAGTRGSNEQFF
>TRBJ2-7|13|-|-|TRBV27
TGTGCCAGCAGTTTACAGGAGGGGTACGAGCAGTACTTC
CASSLQEGYEQYF